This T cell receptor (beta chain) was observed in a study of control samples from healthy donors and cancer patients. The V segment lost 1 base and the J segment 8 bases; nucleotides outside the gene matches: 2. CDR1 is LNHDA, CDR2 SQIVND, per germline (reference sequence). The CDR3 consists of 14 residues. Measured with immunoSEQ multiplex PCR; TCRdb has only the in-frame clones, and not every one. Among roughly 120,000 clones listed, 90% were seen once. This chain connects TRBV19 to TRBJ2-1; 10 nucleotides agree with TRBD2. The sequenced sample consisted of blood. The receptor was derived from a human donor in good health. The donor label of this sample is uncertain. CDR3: CASSIVAGGYEQFF. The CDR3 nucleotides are TGTGCCAGTAGTATAGTAGCGGGGGGATATGAGCAGTTCTTC.